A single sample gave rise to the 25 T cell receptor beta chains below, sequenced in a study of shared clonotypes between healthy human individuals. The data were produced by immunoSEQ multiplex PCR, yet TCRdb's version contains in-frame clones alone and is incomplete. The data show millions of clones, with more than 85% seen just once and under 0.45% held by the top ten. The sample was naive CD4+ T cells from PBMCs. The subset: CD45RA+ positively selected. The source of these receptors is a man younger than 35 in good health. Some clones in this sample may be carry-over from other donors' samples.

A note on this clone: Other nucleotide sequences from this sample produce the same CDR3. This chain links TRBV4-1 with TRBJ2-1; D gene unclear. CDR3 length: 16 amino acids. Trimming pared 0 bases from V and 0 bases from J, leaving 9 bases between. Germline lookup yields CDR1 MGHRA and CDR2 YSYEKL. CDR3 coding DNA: TGCGCCAGCAGCCAAGACCGGACCAGCTCCTACAATGAGCAGTTCTTC. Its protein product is CASSQDRTSSYNEQFF.

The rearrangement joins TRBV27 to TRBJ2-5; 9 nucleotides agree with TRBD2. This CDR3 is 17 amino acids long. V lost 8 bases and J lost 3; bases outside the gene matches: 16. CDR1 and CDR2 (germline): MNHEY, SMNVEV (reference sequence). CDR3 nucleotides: TGTGCCAGCCCAGCCGGGACTAGCACTCGAGTGGAAGAGACCCAGTACTTC. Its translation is CASPAGTSTRVEETQYF.

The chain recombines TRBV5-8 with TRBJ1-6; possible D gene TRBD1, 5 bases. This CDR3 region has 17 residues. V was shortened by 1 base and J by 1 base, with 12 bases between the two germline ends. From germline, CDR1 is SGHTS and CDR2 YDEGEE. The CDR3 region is CASSLKVGGSYNSPLHF. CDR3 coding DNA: TGTGCCAGCAGCTTGAAGGTGGGGGGATCCTATAATTCACCCCTCCACTTT.

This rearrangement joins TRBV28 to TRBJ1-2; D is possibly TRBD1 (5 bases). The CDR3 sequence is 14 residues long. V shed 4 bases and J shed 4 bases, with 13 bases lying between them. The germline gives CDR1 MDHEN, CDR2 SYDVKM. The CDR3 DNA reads TGTGCCAGCAGTTATTCCGGGACGGGCTATGGCTACACCTTC. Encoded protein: CASSYSGTGYGYTF.

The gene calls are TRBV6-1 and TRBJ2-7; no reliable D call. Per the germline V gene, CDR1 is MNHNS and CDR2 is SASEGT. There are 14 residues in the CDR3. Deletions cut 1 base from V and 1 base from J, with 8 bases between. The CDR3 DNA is TGTGCCAGCAGTGAAGGGGCAGGTTCCTACGAGCAGTACTTC. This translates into CASSEGAGSYEQYF.

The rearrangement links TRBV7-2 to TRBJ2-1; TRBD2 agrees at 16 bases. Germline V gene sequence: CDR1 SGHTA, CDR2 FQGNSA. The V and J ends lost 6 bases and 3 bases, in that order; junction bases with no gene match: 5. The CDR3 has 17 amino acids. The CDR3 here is CASRGTSGRANYNEQFF. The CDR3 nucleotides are TGTGCCAGCAGGGGGACTAGCGGGAGGGCCAACTACAATGAGCAGTTCTTC.

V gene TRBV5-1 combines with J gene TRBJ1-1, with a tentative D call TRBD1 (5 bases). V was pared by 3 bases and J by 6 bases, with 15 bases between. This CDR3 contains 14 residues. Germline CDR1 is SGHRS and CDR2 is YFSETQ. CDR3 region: CASSSGRSFAEAFF. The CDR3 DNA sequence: TGCGCCAGCAGCTCGGGACGTTCGTTTGCTGAAGCTTTCTTT.

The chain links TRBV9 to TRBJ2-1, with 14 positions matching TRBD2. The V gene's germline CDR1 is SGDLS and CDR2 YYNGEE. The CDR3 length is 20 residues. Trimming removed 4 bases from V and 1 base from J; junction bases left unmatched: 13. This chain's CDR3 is CASSPEPGLAGDRSYNEQFF. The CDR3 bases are TGTGCCAGCAGCCCCGAGCCGGGACTAGCGGGAGACAGGTCCTACAATGAGCAGTTCTTC.

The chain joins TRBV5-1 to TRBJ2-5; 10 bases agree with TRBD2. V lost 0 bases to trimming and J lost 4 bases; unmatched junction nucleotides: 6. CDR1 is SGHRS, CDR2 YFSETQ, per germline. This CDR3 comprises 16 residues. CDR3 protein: CASSLVVAGGGETQYF. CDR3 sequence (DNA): TGCGCCAGCAGCTTGGTGGTAGCGGGAGGTGGAGAGACCCAGTACTTC.

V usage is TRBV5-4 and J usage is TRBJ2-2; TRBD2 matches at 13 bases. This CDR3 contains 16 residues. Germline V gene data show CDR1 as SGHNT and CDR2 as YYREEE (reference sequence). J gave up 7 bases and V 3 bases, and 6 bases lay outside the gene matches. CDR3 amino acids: CASSSGLAGRGGELFF. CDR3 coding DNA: TGTGCCAGCAGCTCGGGACTAGCGGGGCGGGGCGGGGAGCTGTTTTTT.

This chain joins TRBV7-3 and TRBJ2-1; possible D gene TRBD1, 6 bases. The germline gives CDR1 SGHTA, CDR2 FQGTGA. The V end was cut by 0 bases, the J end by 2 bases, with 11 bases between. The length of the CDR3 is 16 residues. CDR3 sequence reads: CASSLTANRAYNEQFF. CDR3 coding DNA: TGTGCCAGCAGCTTAACGGCAAACAGGGCCTACAATGAGCAGTTCTTC.

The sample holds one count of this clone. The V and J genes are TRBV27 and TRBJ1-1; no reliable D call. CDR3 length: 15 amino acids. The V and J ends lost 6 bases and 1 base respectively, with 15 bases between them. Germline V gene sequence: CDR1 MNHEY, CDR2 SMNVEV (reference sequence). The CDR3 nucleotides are TGTGCCAGCAGGAAGGATCCTCCTTGGAACACTGAAGCTTTCTTT. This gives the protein CASRKDPPWNTEAFF.

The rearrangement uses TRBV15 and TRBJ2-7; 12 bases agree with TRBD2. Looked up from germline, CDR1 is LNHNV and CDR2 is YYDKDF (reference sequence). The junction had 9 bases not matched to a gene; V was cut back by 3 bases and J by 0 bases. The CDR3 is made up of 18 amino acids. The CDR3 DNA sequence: TGTGCCACCAGCAGGGGGAATGGACTAGCGGGAAGCTCCTACGAGCAGTACTTC. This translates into CATSRGNGLAGSSYEQYF. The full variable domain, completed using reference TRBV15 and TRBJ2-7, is DAMVIQNPRYQVTQFGKPVTLSCSQTLNHNVMYWYQQKSSQAPKLLFHYYDKDFNNEADTPDNFQSRRPNTSFCFLDIRSPGLGDTAMYLCATSRGNGLAGSSYEQYFGPGTRLTVT.

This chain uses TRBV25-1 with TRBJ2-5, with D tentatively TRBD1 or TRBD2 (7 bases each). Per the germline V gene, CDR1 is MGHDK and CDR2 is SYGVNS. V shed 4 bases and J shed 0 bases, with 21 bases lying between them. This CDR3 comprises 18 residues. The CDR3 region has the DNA TGTGCCAGCAGTGTACACAGGGGCCCGGGGAGGGACCAAGAGACCCAGTACTTC. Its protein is CASSVHRGPGRDQETQYF. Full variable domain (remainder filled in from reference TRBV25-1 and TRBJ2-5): EADIYQTPRYLVIGTGKKITLECSQTMGHDKMYWYQQDPGMELHLIHYSYGVNSTEKGDLSSESTVSRIRTEHFPLTLESARPSHTSQYLCASSVHRGPGRDQETQYFGPGTRLLVL.

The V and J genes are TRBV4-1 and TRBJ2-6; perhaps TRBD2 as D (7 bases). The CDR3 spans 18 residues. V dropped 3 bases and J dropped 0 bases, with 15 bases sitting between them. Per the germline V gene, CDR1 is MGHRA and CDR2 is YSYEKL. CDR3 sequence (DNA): TGCGCCAGCAGCCATTCCGGGGGGCCCCACTCTGGGGCCAACGTCCTGACTTTC. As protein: CASSHSGGPHSGANVLTF.

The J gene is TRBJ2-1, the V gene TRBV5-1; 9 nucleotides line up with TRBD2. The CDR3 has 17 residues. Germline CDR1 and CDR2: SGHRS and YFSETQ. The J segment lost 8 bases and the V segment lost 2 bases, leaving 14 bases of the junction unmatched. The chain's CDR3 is CASSLPSSGLAVDEQFF. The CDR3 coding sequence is TGCGCCAGCAGCTTACCCTCATCGGGACTAGCCGTCGATGAGCAGTTCTTC.

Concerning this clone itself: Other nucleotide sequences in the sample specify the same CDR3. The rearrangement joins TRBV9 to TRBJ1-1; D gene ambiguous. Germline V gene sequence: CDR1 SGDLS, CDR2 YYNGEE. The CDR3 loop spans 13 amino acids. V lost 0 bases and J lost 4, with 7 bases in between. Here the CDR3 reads CASSVEVGTEAFF. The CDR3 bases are TGTGCCAGCAGCGTAGAGGTGGGCACTGAAGCTTTCTTT.

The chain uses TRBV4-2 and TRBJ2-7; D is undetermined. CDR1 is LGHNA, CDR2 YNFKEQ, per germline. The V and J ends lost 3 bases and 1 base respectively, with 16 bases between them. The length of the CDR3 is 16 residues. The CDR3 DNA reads TGTGCCAGCAGCCATCAGGTGGCAGGAACGTCCTACGAGCAGTACTTC. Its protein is CASSHQVAGTSYEQYF.

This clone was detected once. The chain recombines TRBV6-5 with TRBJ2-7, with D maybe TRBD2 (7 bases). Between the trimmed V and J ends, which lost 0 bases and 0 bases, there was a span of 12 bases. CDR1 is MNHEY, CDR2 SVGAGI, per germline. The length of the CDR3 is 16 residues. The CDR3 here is CASSYSRGGGSYEQYF. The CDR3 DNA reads TGTGCCAGCAGTTACTCGAGGGGAGGGGGCTCCTACGAGCAGTACTTC.

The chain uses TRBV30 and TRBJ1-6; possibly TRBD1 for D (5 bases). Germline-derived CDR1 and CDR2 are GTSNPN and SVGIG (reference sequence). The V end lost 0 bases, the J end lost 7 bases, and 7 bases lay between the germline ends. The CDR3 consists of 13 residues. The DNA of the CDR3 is TGTGCCTGGAGTGTTGAGGGGAATTCACCCCTCCACTTT. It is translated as CAWSVEGNSPLHF.

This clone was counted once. CDR3 nucleotide sequence: TGCAGCGTCCTACACCCGGGTCCCTACGAGCAGTACTTC. Amino acids: CSVLHPGPYEQYF. J is TRBJ2-7 and V is TRBV29-1; D is undetermined. V shed 6 bases and J shed 2 bases, with 14 bases lying between them. This CDR3 has 13 amino acids. Germline V gives CDR1 SQVTM, CDR2 ANQGSEA.

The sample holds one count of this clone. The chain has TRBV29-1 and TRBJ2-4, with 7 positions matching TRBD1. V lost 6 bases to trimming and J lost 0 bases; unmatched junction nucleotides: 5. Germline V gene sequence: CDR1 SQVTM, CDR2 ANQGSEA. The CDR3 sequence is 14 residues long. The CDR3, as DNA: TGCAGCGTACAGGGGATGCTAGCCAAAAACATTCAGTACTTC. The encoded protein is CSVQGMLAKNIQYF.

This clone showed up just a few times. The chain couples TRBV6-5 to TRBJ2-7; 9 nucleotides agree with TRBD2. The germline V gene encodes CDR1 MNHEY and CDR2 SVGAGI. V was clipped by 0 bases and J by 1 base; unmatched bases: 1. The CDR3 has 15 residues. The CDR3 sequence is CASSYSREGSYEQYF. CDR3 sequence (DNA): TGTGCCAGCAGTTACTCGCGGGAGGGGTCCTACGAGCAGTACTTC.

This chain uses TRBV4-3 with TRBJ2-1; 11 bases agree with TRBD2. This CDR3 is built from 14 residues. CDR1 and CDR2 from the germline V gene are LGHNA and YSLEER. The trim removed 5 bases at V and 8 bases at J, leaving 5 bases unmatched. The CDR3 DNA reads TGCGCCAGCAGCTCACTAGCGGGAGAATATGAGCAGTTCTTC. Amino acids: CASSSLAGEYEQFF.

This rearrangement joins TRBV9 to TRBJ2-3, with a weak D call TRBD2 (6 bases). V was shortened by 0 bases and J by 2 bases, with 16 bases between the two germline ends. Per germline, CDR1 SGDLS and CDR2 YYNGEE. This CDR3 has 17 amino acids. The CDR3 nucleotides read TGTGCCAGCAGCGTAGGAGGTGGAGGGACTGCCACAGATACGCAGTATTTT. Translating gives CASSVGGGGTATDTQYF.